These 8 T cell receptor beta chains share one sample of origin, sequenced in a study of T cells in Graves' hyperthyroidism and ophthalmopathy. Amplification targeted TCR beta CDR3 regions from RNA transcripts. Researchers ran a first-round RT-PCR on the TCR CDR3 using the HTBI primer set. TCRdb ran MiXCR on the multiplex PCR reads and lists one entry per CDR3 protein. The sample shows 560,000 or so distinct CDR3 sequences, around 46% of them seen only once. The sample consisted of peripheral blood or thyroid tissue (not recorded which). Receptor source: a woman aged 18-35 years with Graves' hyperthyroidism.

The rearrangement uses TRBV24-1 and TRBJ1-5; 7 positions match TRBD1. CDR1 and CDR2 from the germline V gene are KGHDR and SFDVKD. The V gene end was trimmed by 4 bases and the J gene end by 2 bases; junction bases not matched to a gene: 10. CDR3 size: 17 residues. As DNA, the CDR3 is TGTGCCACCAGTGAACAGGGGAGACAAGGCGGCAATCAGCCCCAGCATTTT. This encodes CATSEQGRQGGNQPQHF.

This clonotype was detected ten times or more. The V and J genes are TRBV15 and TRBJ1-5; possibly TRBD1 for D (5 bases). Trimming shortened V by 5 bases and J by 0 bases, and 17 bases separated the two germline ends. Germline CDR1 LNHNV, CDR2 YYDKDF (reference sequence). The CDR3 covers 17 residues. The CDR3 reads CATSHIGGGYSNQPQHF. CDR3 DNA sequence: TGTGCCACCAGCCACATCGGCGGGGGGTATAGCAATCAGCCCCAGCATTTT.

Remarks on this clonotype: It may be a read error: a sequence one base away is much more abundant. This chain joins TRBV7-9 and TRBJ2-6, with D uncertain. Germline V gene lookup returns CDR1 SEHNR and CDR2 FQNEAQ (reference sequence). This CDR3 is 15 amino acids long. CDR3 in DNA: TGTGTCAGCAGCTTATTGCTCTCTGGGGCCAACGTCCTGACTTTC. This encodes CVSSLLLSGANVLTF.

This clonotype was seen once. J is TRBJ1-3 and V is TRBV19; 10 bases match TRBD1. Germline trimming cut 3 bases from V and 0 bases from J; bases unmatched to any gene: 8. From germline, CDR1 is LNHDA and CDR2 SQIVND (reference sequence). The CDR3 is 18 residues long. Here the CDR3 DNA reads TGTGCCAGTAGTATCCGGGACAGGGGCCTCCACTCTGGAAACACCATATATTTT. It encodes CASSIRDRGLHSGNTIYF.

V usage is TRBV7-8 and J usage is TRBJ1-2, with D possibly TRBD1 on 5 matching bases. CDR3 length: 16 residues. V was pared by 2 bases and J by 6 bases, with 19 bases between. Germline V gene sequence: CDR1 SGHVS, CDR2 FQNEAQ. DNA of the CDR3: TGTGCCAGCAGCTTACGTCGGCGGGGGTTCCCGGATGGCTACACCTTC. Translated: CASSLRRRGFPDGYTF.

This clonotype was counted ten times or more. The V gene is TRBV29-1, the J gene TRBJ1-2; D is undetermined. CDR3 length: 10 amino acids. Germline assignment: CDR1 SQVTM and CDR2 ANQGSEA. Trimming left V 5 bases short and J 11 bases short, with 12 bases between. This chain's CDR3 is CSVFPPEYTF. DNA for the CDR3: TGCAGCGTTTTCCCCCCGGAATACACCTTC.

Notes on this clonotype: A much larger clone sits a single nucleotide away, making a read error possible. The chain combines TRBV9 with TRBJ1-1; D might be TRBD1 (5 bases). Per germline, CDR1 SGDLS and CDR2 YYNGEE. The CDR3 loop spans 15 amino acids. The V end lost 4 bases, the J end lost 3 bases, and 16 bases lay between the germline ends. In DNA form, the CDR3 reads TGTGCCAGCAGCTTAGCTCGCAGGGAAGACACTGAAGCTTTCTTT. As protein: CASSLARREDTEAFF.

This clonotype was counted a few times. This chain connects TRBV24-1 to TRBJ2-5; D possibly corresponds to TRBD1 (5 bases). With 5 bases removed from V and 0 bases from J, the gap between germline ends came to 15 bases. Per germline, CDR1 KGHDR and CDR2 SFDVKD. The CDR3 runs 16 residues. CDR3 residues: CATSAAGHSYQETQYF. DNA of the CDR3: TGTGCCACCAGTGCCGCTGGACATTCGTACCAAGAGACCCAGTACTTC.